This T cell receptor beta chain emerged from a study of cytomegalovirus exposure and HLA in healthy donors. Study conclusions and caveats: Later analysis showed TCR association rates varying by HLA locus, highest for DRB1 and lowest for HLA-C.

The V gene lost 1 base and the J gene lost 6 bases, with 10 bases spanning the gap. CDR1 is MGHRA, CDR2 YSYEKL, per germline. The length of the CDR3 is 14 residues. The PCR used 60 Vbeta and 13 Jbeta primers. Sequencing used immunoSEQ multiplex PCR; TCRdb keeps in-frame clones, though not all of them. The sample includes roughly 100,000 clones, around 75% seen only once; the top ten take 1.3%. In regard to this clone: What it recognizes is unknown.

This sequence was found in a man aged 35-49 years in good health and CMV-seronegative. The sequenced sample consisted of PBMCs. The chain has TRBV4-1 and TRBJ1-5; a possible D gene is TRBD1 (5 bases). The CDR3 region is CASSQVGEGQPQHF. The CDR3 DNA reads TGCGCCAGCAGCCAAGTGGGGGAGGGTCAGCCCCAGCATTTT.